This T cell receptor (beta chain) was identified during a study of CXCR3-negative and CXCR3-positive naive CD8 T cells. The overall study: A total of 120 million to 150 million TRB reads was generated, with about 1.5 +/- 0.3 million per library.

Germline V CDR1 and CDR2: LNHNV, YYDKDF (reference sequence). The CDR3 is 14 amino acids. With regard to this clonotype: No antigen is known for it.

The authors prepared UMI-labeled TRB cDNA libraries by 5' RACE. TCRdb reprocessed the 5' RACE reads; each CDR3 protein has one entry and no DNA is given. This repertoire includes tens of thousands of distinct CDR3 sequences. The study, taken as a whole, reports: CXCR3 expression dropped partially after cryopreservation, and most assays relied on fresh PBMCs. The study found more hydrophobic TRB CDR3s in CXCR3-positive naive cells than in CXCR3-negative naive cells.

The chain carries TRBV15 and TRBJ1-1. The source is a human donor in good health. Some clones in this sample may be carry-over from other donors' samples. Sequencing was done on a sample of naive CXCR3+ CD8+ T cells from blood. The subset here: CD45RO-CCR7+CD27+CD95- naive CD8+ T cells expressing CXCR3 (TNR3+). The CDR3 loop reads CATSRDMFDTGAFF.